This is a list of T cell receptor beta chains from one sample in a study of T-cell reconstitution after alpha-beta-depleted transplantation in children. TCRdb independently ran MiXCR on the PCR reads; one entry per CDR3 protein. Here the sample spans about 510,000 distinct CDR3 sequences, roughly 11% being singletons. The sequenced sample was PBMCs, mostly from graft donor cells, obtained 180 days after TCRalphabeta/CD19-depleted stem cell transplant. These receptors were obtained from a female patient aged 2 to 10 who had a stem cell transplant for aplastic anemia, so the T cells may come from the graft donor. CDR3s include the opening cysteine and the closing phenylalanine or tryptophan. Clone sizes are given selectively: once, few, many, or a class where the clone is expanded.

few,TRBJ2-3,TRBV5-1,CASSLEGQGYTDTQYF
few,TRBJ1-5,TRBV20-1,CSARLQGKYSNQPQHF
NA,TRBJ1-1,TRBV10-3,CAISAPGAADTEAFF
many,TRBJ2-2,TRBV7-2,CASSPVGVAGGHTGELFF
NA,TRBJ1-2,TRBV6-5,CASRATAGTAYGYTF
few,TRBJ1-1,TRBV7-2,CASSLATTGPAFF
NA,TRBJ2-1,TRBV14,CASSHYSGPSYNEQFF
few,TRBJ2-1,TRBV27,CASSLTGLAYNEQFF
few,TRBJ2-1,TRBV4-1,CASSQELEGATGGYNEQFF
NA,TRBJ2-1,TRBV25-1,CASRDIDEQFF
few,TRBJ1-2,TRBV12-3/TRBV12-4,CATRTAYAYGYTF
NA,TRBJ1-1,TRBV5-6,CASSLGTQGFGTEAFF
NA,TRBJ2-3,TRBV20-1,CSARDYRGGTDTQYF
few,TRBJ2-2,TRBV6-6,CASPREAGELFF
NA,TRBJ1-2,TRBV20-1,CSARIFRDFNGYTF
few,TRBJ2-1,TRBV6-5,CASSYYPGLAGVNEQFF
NA,TRBJ2-7,TRBV28,CASSPRRSYEQYF
few,TRBJ2-1,TRBV18,CASSSYAGGSSYNEQFF
NA,TRBJ1-5,TRBV18,CASSMMTGDVGNQPQHF
few,TRBJ1-2,TRBV14,CASSLRATYGYTF
many,TRBJ2-2,TRBV5-1,CASGRGVDTGELFF
many,TRBJ1-1,TRBV4-3,CASSRFLGTEAFF
NA,TRBJ2-4,TRBV6-5,CASSYLGIGAKNSQYF
NA,TRBJ2-5,TRBV28,CASSGLAGVWETQYF
few,TRBJ1-3,TRBV4-2,CASSQGTSGNTIYF
NA,TRBJ2-7,TRBV29-1,CSVYWTDSYEQYF
NA,TRBJ2-2,TRBV25-1,CASSTGGIVGELFF
NA,TRBJ2-1,TRBV20-1,CSASGAGGPSEQFF
NA,TRBJ2-7,TRBV7-8,CASSRSWLFRGYEQYF
few,TRBJ2-1,TRBV20-1,CSARKRQDYNEQFF
NA,TRBJ2-2,TRBV11-1,CASSKRPGLAAGELFF
few,TRBJ1-5,TRBV27,CASSPTGDSNQPQHF
NA,TRBJ2-5,TRBV7-2,CASSLIWTGGRETQYF
few,TRBJ2-4,TRBV6-5,CASSYLDRGSSGNIQYF
many,TRBJ2-2,TRBV5-1,CASSSGDGNTGELFF
NA,TRBJ1-1,TRBV19,CASIVGAEAFF
few,TRBJ2-7,TRBV7-6,CASSPRTLDAYEQYF
few,TRBJ2-1,TRBV9,CASSVGSGTEQFF
NA,TRBJ2-1,TRBV9,CASSALTGYNEQFF
NA,TRBJ1-1,TRBV28,CASSLWRHPEAFF
many,TRBJ2-7,TRBV28,CASSPATQRESNEQYF
NA,TRBJ2-2,TRBV25-1,CASSVTNANTGELFF
few,TRBJ2-1,TRBV6-1,CASSERGTGPYNEQFF
NA,TRBJ2-7,TRBV5-1,CASSIANPGGDEQYF
few,TRBJ2-1,TRBV27,CASSRPGEMSSYNEQFF
NA,TRBJ2-3,TRBV19,CASKGRGATDTQYF